This T cell receptor (beta chain) was recorded in a study of blood T cell repertoires in COVID-19. About the study: From the United States, Italy and Spain came samples of acute and convalescent COVID-19.

As originally analysed: Estimation of nucleated cell counts relied on the amplification of reference gene primers. The protocol was immunoSEQ multiplex PCR, while the TCRdb copy is restricted to in-frame clones and leaves out a portion. V and J calls and clone size come straight from that table; D and trimming were deduced from the DNA. The sample consists of a few hundred thousand clones, about nine tenths of them appearing once. The CDR3 length is 19 residues. Trimming took 1 base from V and 3 from J; bases not matched to a gene: 11. CDR1 is LGHNA and CDR2 is YSLEER in the germline V gene. Researchers sorted participants into cohorts using their self-reported clinical history.

This sequence was found in a woman in her thirties or forties with acute COVID-19. Material: PBMCs or T cells enriched from blood (not recorded which). The J gene is TRBJ1-4, the V gene TRBV4-3, with TRBD1 identical over 10 bases. The CDR3 loop is CASSQGTGQGRRANEKLFF. The CDR3, as DNA: TGCGCCAGCAGCCAAGGAACGGGACAGGGGCGCCGAGCTAATGAAAAACTGTTTTTT.